These 6 T cell receptor beta chains share one sample of origin, sequenced in a study of blood T cell repertoires in COVID-19. TCRdb's copy holds only in-frame clones and misses some; the assay was immunoSEQ multiplex PCR. The repertoire consists of 60,000 to 65,000 clones, with 75% to 85% occurring once and the leading ten covering about 30%. Sequenced input: peripheral blood. These receptors all stem from a human donor in a cohort sampled during active COVID-19.

V gene TRBV27 combines with J gene TRBJ2-7; 7 nucleotides match TRBD1. V gave up 5 bases and J gave up 5 bases; unmatched junction bases: 12. CDR1 is MNHEY and CDR2 is SMNVEV in the germline V gene (reference sequence). The CDR3 runs to 15 residues. The CDR3 DNA reads TGTGCCAGCAGTCCCGGCGCGACAGGGCGGAACGAGCAGTACTTC. Translation gives CASSPGATGRNEQYF.

Within the sample, this clone is medium-sized. The chain recombines TRBV1 with TRBJ1-4. TRBV1 is shown as a pseudogene. The CDR3 consists of 16 residues. As DNA, the CDR3 is TGCACCAGCAGCCATGGTCAGGAGGTCACTAATGAAAAACTGTTTTTT. Protein: CTSSHGQEVTNEKLFF.

V usage is TRBV5-4 and J usage is TRBJ2-3; weak D call: TRBD1 (6 bases). The CDR3 consists of 14 residues. Germline V gene sequence: CDR1 SGHNT, CDR2 YYREEE (reference sequence). V dropped 2 bases and J dropped 4 bases, with 11 bases sitting between them. This chain's CDR3 is CASSFTTGPDTQYF. CDR3 DNA sequence: TGTGCCAGCAGCTTTACTACAGGGCCAGATACGCAGTATTTT.

There are a few counts of this clone. V gene TRBV4-2 combines with J gene TRBJ2-7, with D unclear. CDR3 length: 15 residues. V lost 0 bases to trimming and J lost 3 bases, with 12 bases between them. Germline CDR1 and CDR2: LGHNA and YNFKEQ. This CDR3 reads CASSQEAHPSYEQYF. The CDR3 DNA sequence: TGTGCCAGCAGCCAAGAGGCCCACCCAAGCTACGAGCAGTACTTC.

The chain is built from TRBV7-2 and TRBJ1-2; D is unresolved. The CDR3 extends over 12 amino acids. The V gene lost 0 bases and the J gene lost 7 bases, with 6 bases spanning the gap. Germline V gene lookup returns CDR1 SGHTA and CDR2 FQGNSA. DNA for the CDR3: TGTGCCAGCAGCTTAGCAGGAGGTGGCTACACCTTC. It codes for CASSLAGGGYTF.

This clone was seen a handful of times. The J gene is TRBJ1-5, the V gene TRBV19; tentatively, D is TRBD1 (6 bases). This CDR3 is 13 amino acids long. Per germline, CDR1 LNHDA and CDR2 SQIVND (reference sequence). V gave up 3 bases and J gave up 6 bases, with 9 bases separating them. CDR3 amino acids: CASSITGSQPQHF. CDR3 DNA sequence: TGTGCCAGTAGTATCACAGGGAGTCAGCCCCAGCATTTT.